These 27 T cell receptor beta chains came from one sample sequenced in a study of cytotoxic CD8 clonotypes in ibrutinib-treated CLL. The assay was immunoSEQ multiplex PCR, and TCRdb's table has in-frame clones only and misses some. This sample has around 10,000 clones, with roughly three quarters found just once. The source material was PBMCs, sampled at disease progression, from a patient treated with ibrutinib. The receptors stem from a human donor with chronic lymphocytic leukemia.

The chain carries TRBV7-8 and TRBJ2-1, with D perhaps matching TRBD1 or TRBD2 (5 bases each). V lost 2 bases and J lost 13, with 18 bases in between. The germline gives CDR1 SGHVS, CDR2 FQNEAQ. The CDR3 sequence is 14 residues long. CDR3 protein: CASSLSDWGYTQFF. As DNA, the CDR3 is TGTGCCAGCAGCTTAAGCGATTGGGGGTATACCCAGTTCTTC.

The V and J genes are TRBV7-2 and TRBJ2-2; 8 positions agree with TRBD2. With V trimmed by 2 bases and J by 4 bases, 3 bases remained unmatched. The length of the CDR3 is 15 residues. In germline, CDR1 is SGHTA, CDR2 FQGNSA. This CDR3 is CASSLTRGGTGELFF. The DNA for the CDR3 is TGTGCCAGCAGCTTAACCCGGGGGGGCACCGGGGAGCTGTTTTTT. Complete variable domain (other parts from reference TRBV7-2 and TRBJ2-2): GAGVSQSPSNKVTEKGKDVELRCDPISGHTALYWYRQSLGQGLEFLIYFQGNSAPDKSGLPSDRFSAERTGGSVSTLTIQRTQQEDSAVYLCASSLTRGGTGELFFGEGSRLTVL.

This clone was observed once. The gene calls are TRBV2 and TRBJ1-3; D gene ambiguous. The CDR3 has 12 amino acids. V dropped 6 bases and J dropped 4 bases, with 7 bases sitting between them. Germline values: CDR1 SNHLY, CDR2 FYNNEI. The CDR3 sequence is CASRSRGNTIYF. The CDR3 DNA sequence: TGTGCCAGCAGATCCAGGGGAAACACCATATATTTT.

The V gene is TRBV7-9, the J gene TRBJ2-3; 8 bases align to TRBD2. CDR3 length equals 16 residues. J lost 3 bases, V lost 1 base, and 6 bases had no gene match. Looked up from germline, CDR1 is SEHNR and CDR2 is FQNEAQ (reference sequence). The CDR3: CASSLDQAGVTDTQYF. The CDR3 DNA reads as TGTGCCAGCAGCTTAGATCAAGCGGGGGTTACAGATACGCAGTATTTT.

The gene calls are TRBV5-1 and TRBJ2-5; a possible D gene is TRBD2 (5 bases). The germline V and J ends were trimmed by 4 bases and 9 bases, with 16 bases remaining between them. This CDR3 is 13 amino acids long. Germline-derived CDR1 and CDR2 are SGHRS and YFSETQ. CDR3 bases: TGCGCCAGCAGCGGGTTGCAGCAGGAGGCCCAGTACTTC. Translating gives CASSGLQQEAQYF.

V usage is TRBV5-1 and J usage is TRBJ2-7, with D possibly TRBD1 on 6 matching bases. CDR1 is SGHRS, CDR2 YFSETQ, per germline. Trimming removed 0 bases from V and 0 bases from J, with 7 bases in between. The CDR3 has 14 amino acids. The CDR3: CASSLGDNSYEQYF. CDR3 DNA: TGCGCCAGCAGCTTGGGGGACAACTCCTACGAGCAGTACTTC.

The chain is built from TRBV6-5 and TRBJ1-6; TRBD1 matches 7 bases. The trim removed 8 bases at V and 7 bases at J, leaving 11 bases unmatched. Germline assignment: CDR1 MNHEY and CDR2 SVGAGI. This CDR3 comprises 15 residues. In DNA, the CDR3 is TGTGCCAGCTCTCGGCCGACAGGGAGGAATTCACCCCTCCACTTT. It translates to CASSRPTGRNSPLHF.

For this clone: Germline and junction disagree at one end, which may indicate a read error. DNA of the CDR3: TGTGCTAGCAGCTTAGGGGCAGGAGGAGGTGAAAAACTGTTTTTT. Translating it yields CASSLGAGGGEKLFF. The chain employs TRBV7-7 and TRBJ1-4; possible D gene TRBD1, 5 bases. The CDR3 has 15 amino acids. In germline, CDR1 is SSHAT, CDR2 FNYEAQ (reference sequence). The full variable domain, its missing parts supplied by reference TRBV7-7 and TRBJ1-4, is GAGVSQSPRYKVTKRGQDVTLRCDPISSHATLYWYQQALGQGPEFLTYFNYEAQPDKSGLPSDRFSAERPEGSISTLTIQRTEQRDSAMYRCASSLGAGGGEKLFFGSGTQLSVL.

The chain has TRBV19 and TRBJ2-1, with 7 bases fitting TRBD1. Germline V gene data show CDR1 as LNHDA and CDR2 as SQIVND (reference sequence). CDR3 size: 13 residues. The V and J ends lost 8 bases and 6 bases, in that order; junction bases with no gene match: 7. DNA of the CDR3: TGTGCCAGTCGATTTGACAGGGCCAATGAGCAGTTCTTC. It codes for CASRFDRANEQFF.

The V and J genes are TRBV19 and TRBJ2-3; 7 bases match TRBD2. Germline trimming cut 4 bases from V and 2 bases from J; bases unmatched to any gene: 6. The CDR3 sequence is 15 residues long. Germline-derived CDR1 and CDR2 are LNHDA and SQIVND (reference sequence). The CDR3 coding sequence is TGTGCCAGTAGTAAGGCTAGCGGCCCCACAGATACGCAGTATTTT. Translated, it gives CASSKASGPTDTQYF. The full variable domain, its missing parts supplied by reference TRBV19 and TRBJ2-3, is DGGITQSPKYLFRKEGQNVTLSCEQNLNHDAMYWYRQDPGQGLRLIYYSQIVNDFQKGDIAEGYSVSREKKESFPLTVTSAQKNPTAFYLCASSKASGPTDTQYFGPGTRLTVL.

J is TRBJ2-6 and V is TRBV2, with D perhaps being TRBD1 or TRBD2 (6 bases each). Germline V lookup: CDR1 SNHLY, CDR2 FYNNEI. The CDR3 has 17 residues. The V end lost 4 bases, the J end lost 0 bases, and 13 bases lay between the germline ends. CDR3 coding DNA: TGTGCCAGCAGTGTGAGGGGGGATCACTCTGGGGCCAACGTCCTGACTTTC. Protein product: CASSVRGDHSGANVLTF.

This clone occurred a few times. The sample has other DNA sequences that encode this CDR3 too. V is TRBV9 and J is TRBJ1-1; D not resolved. The CDR3 spans 14 residues. CDR1 and CDR2 from the germline V gene are SGDLS and YYNGEE. V was pared by 0 bases and J by 6 bases, with 12 bases between. The CDR3 reads CASSVVSGIPEAFF. The DNA for the CDR3 is TGTGCCAGCAGCGTAGTCAGTGGGATCCCTGAAGCTTTCTTT.

The rearrangement joins TRBV9 to TRBJ2-4; TRBD1 is a possible D gene (6 bases). V was pared by 3 bases and J by 11 bases, with 18 bases between. The CDR3 has 14 amino acids. Germline assignment: CDR1 SGDLS and CDR2 YYNGEE. The CDR3 loop reads CASSDGTNSWVQYF. The CDR3 DNA is TGTGCCAGCAGCGACGGGACAAACAGTTGGGTTCAGTACTTC.

The chain has TRBV19 and TRBJ2-1, with 8 bases identical to TRBD1. The CDR3 runs 16 residues. The germline V gene has CDR1 LNHDA and CDR2 SQIVND (reference sequence). Trimming took 5 bases from V and 0 from J; bases not matched to a gene: 6. In DNA, the CDR3 is TGTGCCAGTAGTGGACAGGGAGGCAGCTCCTACAATGAGCAGTTCTTC. Translation: CASSGQGGSSYNEQFF.

The chain joins TRBV5-8 to TRBJ2-7, with TRBD1 matching over 7 bases. Germline loops: CDR1 SGHTS, CDR2 YDEGEE. V was clipped by 3 bases and J by 1 base; unmatched bases: 7. CDR3 length equals 15 residues. In nucleotides, the CDR3 is TGTGCCAGCAGCTACCGGGACAGAAATTCCTACGAGCAGTACTTC. Translated, it gives CASSYRDRNSYEQYF.

This clone has just one count. This chain joins TRBV5-1 and TRBJ2-7; 9 positions match TRBD1. With V trimmed by 4 bases and J by 3 bases, 8 bases remained unmatched. In germline, CDR1 is SGHRS, CDR2 YFSETQ. CDR3 size: 15 residues. The CDR3: CASSMRSDRGYEQYF. CDR3 nucleotides: TGCGCCAGCAGCATGAGATCGGACAGGGGCTACGAGCAGTACTTC.

The V and J genes are TRBV6-5 and TRBJ2-3, with D maybe TRBD2 (6 bases). V was shortened by 6 bases and J by 6 bases, with 13 bases between the two germline ends. The CDR3 contains 13 residues. The germline V gene encodes CDR1 MNHEY and CDR2 SVGAGI. CDR3 nucleotides: TGTGCCAGCAGCAGGGACTGGGGGGATACGCAGTATTTT. Protein: CASSRDWGDTQYF.

This chain connects TRBV19 to TRBJ2-1; the match to TRBD2 covers 14 bases. The germline V gene encodes CDR1 LNHDA and CDR2 SQIVND (reference sequence). The CDR3 consists of 15 residues. The J segment lost 9 bases and the V segment lost 6 bases, leaving 7 bases of the junction unmatched. CDR3 nucleotide sequence: TGTGCCAGTAGATTGGGACTAGCGGGAGTGGGTGAGCAGTTCTTC. Amino acid sequence: CASRLGLAGVGEQFF.

This sequence joins TRBV10-3 and TRBJ1-1; D not certain. V lost 3 bases and J 2 bases, leaving 7 bases between the germline ends. CDR1 ENHRY and CDR2 SYGVKD come from the germline V gene. CDR3 size: 13 residues. CDR3 sequence: CAISDYKNTEAFF. CDR3 DNA: TGTGCCATCAGTGACTACAAAAACACTGAAGCTTTCTTT.

This chain connects TRBV2 to TRBJ2-2, with D maybe TRBD2 (6 bases). The germline V and J ends were trimmed by 4 bases and 4 bases, with 13 bases remaining between them. Looked up from germline, CDR1 is SNHLY and CDR2 is FYNNEI. This CDR3 contains 15 residues. CDR3 nucleotide sequence: TGTGCCAGCAGTGGGTTCGGGAGCCCCACCGGGGAGCTGTTTTTT. This translates into CASSGFGSPTGELFF.

The chain joins TRBV5-1 to TRBJ1-3; unclear D gene. Trimming shortened V by 0 bases and J by 8 bases, and 9 bases separated the two germline ends. The CDR3 length is 13 residues. Germline V gene data show CDR1 as SGHRS and CDR2 as YFSETQ. The CDR3 DNA follows: TGCGCCAGCAGCTTGGGGCAATATGACACCATATATTTT. This translates into CASSLGQYDTIYF.

CDR3 sequence: CASSPVRDHEQFF. CDR3 DNA sequence: TGTGCCAGCTCACCAGTGAGGGACCATGAGCAGTTCTTC. The chain employs TRBV18 and TRBJ2-1; the D call may be TRBD1 or TRBD2 (5 bases each). CDR3 length: 13 residues. Looked up from germline, CDR1 is KGHSH and CDR2 is LQKENI. V lost 2 bases and J 8 bases, leaving 10 bases between the germline ends.

The chain combines TRBV5-5 with TRBJ1-2; possible D gene TRBD1, 5 bases. The germline gives CDR1 SGHKS, CDR2 YYEKEE (reference sequence). The CDR3 extends over 16 amino acids. V was shortened by 1 base and J by 3 bases, with 16 bases between the two germline ends. The CDR3 spells CASSLRIGLGDYGYTF. The CDR3 DNA reads as TGTGCCAGCAGCTTGCGGATTGGTTTGGGGGACTATGGCTACACCTTC. Filled out from reference TRBV5-5 and TRBJ1-2, the complete variable domain reads DAGVTQSPTHLIKTRGQQVTLRCSPISGHKSVSWYQQVLGQGPQFIFQYYEKEERGRGNFPDRFSARQFPNYSSELNVNALLLGDSALYLCASSLRIGLGDYGYTFGSGTRLTVV.

This chain links TRBV9 with TRBJ1-6; tentatively, D is TRBD1 (5 bases). Germline assignment: CDR1 SGDLS and CDR2 YYNGEE. V was pared by 3 bases and J by 5 bases, with 9 bases between. This CDR3 is 14 amino acids long. The chain's CDR3 is CASSAGTDNSPLHF. DNA of the CDR3: TGTGCCAGCAGCGCCGGGACGGATAATTCACCCCTCCACTTT.

This clone was observed a single time. This chain connects TRBV9 to TRBJ1-1; 7 nucleotides match TRBD1. J gave up 0 bases and V 2 bases, and 7 bases lay outside the gene matches. CDR1 and CDR2 (germline): SGDLS, YYNGEE. The CDR3 has 16 amino acids. The CDR3 DNA is TGTGCCAGCAGCGTCCGGGACAGACCGATGAACACTGAAGCTTTCTTT. Translated: CASSVRDRPMNTEAFF.

The table lists this clone with a few counts. V usage is TRBV11-3 and J usage is TRBJ2-7; D unresolved. Germline V gene lookup returns CDR1 SGHNT and CDR2 YENEEA. V lost 0 bases and J lost 5, with 5 bases in between. This CDR3 has 12 amino acids. CDR3 amino acids: CASSLDGDEQYF. CDR3 bases: TGTGCCAGCAGCTTAGACGGAGACGAGCAGTACTTC. Full variable domain (outside the CDR3, taken from reference TRBV11-3 and TRBJ2-7): EAGVVQSPRYKIIEKKQPVAFWCNPISGHNTLYWYLQNLGQGPELLIRYENEEAVDDSQLPKDRFSAERLKGVDSTLKIQPAELGDSAVYLCASSLDGDEQYFGPGTRLTVT.

The V gene is TRBV4-1, the J gene TRBJ2-7; the match to TRBD2 covers 7 bases. This CDR3 comprises 19 residues. Trimming took 3 bases from V and 4 from J; bases not matched to a gene: 21. CDR1 MGHRA and CDR2 YSYEKL come from the germline V gene. The CDR3: CASSHGDRDYRLGIYEQYF. CDR3 coding DNA: TGCGCCAGCAGCCATGGTGACCGGGACTACCGGTTGGGGATTTACGAGCAGTACTTC.